A selection of T cell receptor beta chains follows, all from one sample in a study of T cell responses to AZD1222 COVID-19 vaccine. The method was immunoSEQ multiplex PCR; TCRdb's version includes in-frame clones alone and lacks a portion of them. The table records roughly 130,000 clones, roughly nine tenths of them present only once. This specimen was peripheral blood, taken on day 0 of AZD1222 vaccination. These receptor sequences come from an adult in good health. Both conserved end residues are part of each CDR3. The D gene is left open where the match is weak. Only some rows state a clone size, as once, few, many or a class for expanded clones.

D gene	clone size	J gene	CDR3 length	V gene	CDR3 protein	CDR3 DNA
TRBD2	-	TRBJ2-7	14	TRBV18	CASSGLAENYEQYF	TGTGCCAGCTCCGGACTAGCGGAAAACTACGAGCAGTACTTC
TRBD2	-	TRBJ2-1	17	TRBV9	CASSARSIAGPHNEQFF	TGTGCCAGCAGCGCCCGCTCGATAGCGGGACCCCACAATGAGCAGTTCTTC
TRBD1	-	TRBJ1-2	16	TRBV5-6	CASSVRDSPSSYGYTF	TGTGCCAGCAGCGTCCGGGACAGTCCCTCTTCCTATGGCTACACCTTC
-	-	TRBJ2-2	15	TRBV5-1	CASSLVATNTGELFF	TGCGCCAGCAGCTTGGTAGCTACGAACACCGGGGAGCTGTTTTTT
-	once	TRBJ1-1	13	TRBV12-3/TRBV12-4	CASSFTANTEAFF	TGTGCCAGCAGTTTCACAGCGAACACTGAAGCTTTCTTT
-	-	TRBJ2-7	11	TRBV5-1	CASSDLGEQYF	TGCGCCAGCAGCGACCTTGGCGAGCAGTACTTC
-	-	TRBJ2-7	13	TRBV5-4	CASSLDSTYEQYF	TGTGCCAGCAGCTTGGACAGCACCTACGAGCAGTACTTC
-	once	TRBJ1-1	15	TRBV6-5	CASSLTGWGNTEAFF	TGTGCCAGCAGTCTTACAGGGTGGGGGAACACTGAAGCTTTCTTT
-	-	TRBJ2-7	14	TRBV19	CASSIRGLPYEQYF	TGTGCCAGTAGTATCAGGGGCCTCCCCTACGAGCAGTACTTC
-	-	TRBJ1-5	14	TRBV7-2	CASSSARVEQPQHF	TGTGCCAGCAGCTCCGCCAGGGTGGAGCAGCCCCAGCATTTT
-	-	TRBJ1-6	15	TRBV2	CASRARGDFNSPLHF	TGTGCCAGCAGAGCTCGTGGGGATTTTAACTCACCCCTCCACTTT
TRBD2	-	TRBJ2-5	16	TRBV30	CAWSEGLAGVGETQYF	TGTGCCTGGAGCGAGGGACTAGCGGGAGTAGGAGAGACCCAGTACTTC
TRBD2	-	TRBJ2-1	16	TRBV4-2	CASSQDQLAAYNEQFF	TGTGCCAGCAGCCAAGATCAGCTAGCGGCTTACAATGAGCAGTTCTTC
-	-	TRBJ2-7	14	TRBV9	CASSALGSSYEQYF	TGTGCCAGCAGCGCCCTAGGATCGTCCTACGAGCAGTACTTC
-	-	TRBJ2-3	16	TRBV28	CASSFPGRALTDTQYF	TGTGCCAGCAGTTTTCCCGGGCGAGCCCTAACAGATACGCAGTATTTT
-	-	TRBJ1-6	15	TRBV5-1	CASSVQSPYNSPLHF	TGCGCCAGCAGCGTTCAGAGTCCCTATAATTCACCCCTCCACTTT
TRBD2	few	TRBJ2-3	16	TRBV6-5	CASSYIGLAGTDTQYF	TGTGCCAGCAGTTATATCGGACTAGCGGGAACAGATACGCAGTATTTT
-	-	TRBJ1-3	16	TRBV3-1/TRBV3-2	CASSQGGRGAGNTIYF	TGTGCCAGCAGCCAGGGGGGGCGGGGCGCCGGAAACACCATATATTTT
-	once	TRBJ1-5	13	TRBV27	CASSLRRGQPQHF	TGTGCCAGCAGTTTGAGGAGGGGTCAGCCCCAGCATTTT
TRBD2	-	TRBJ2-2	12	TRBV29-1	CSVGGGSGELFF	TGCAGCGTCGGGGGGGGCTCCGGGGAGCTGTTTTTT
-	-	TRBJ2-1	15	TRBV9	CASSVTPSSGNEQFF	TGTGCCAGCAGCGTAACCCCCTCGTCGGGCAATGAGCAGTTCTTC
-	-	TRBJ1-1	15	TRBV21-1	CASYNPPDRDTEAFF	TGTGCCAGCTACAACCCTCCCGACAGGGACACTGAAGCTTTCTTT
-	-	TRBJ1-4	15	TRBV15	CATSRVGTEGEKLFF	TGTGCCACCAGCAGAGTCGGGACGGAGGGTGAAAAACTGTTTTTT
TRBD1	once	TRBJ2-3	14	TRBV7-3	CASSPQGASGTQYF	TGTGCCAGCAGCCCACAGGGGGCCTCGGGAACGCAGTATTTT
-	once	TRBJ1-6	13	TRBV9	CASSVEQNSPLHF	TGTGCCAGCAGCGTAGAGCAGAATTCACCCCTCCACTTT
-	-	TRBJ1-6	14	TRBV30	CAWTGFAYNSPLHF	TGTGCCTGGACAGGGTTTGCCTATAATTCACCCCTCCACTTT
-	few	TRBJ2-2	14	TRBV29-1	CSVVLARSTGELFF	TGCAGCGTTGTTTTAGCCAGGAGCACCGGGGAGCTGTTTTTT
TRBD1	-	TRBJ1-1	13	TRBV5-4	CASSIPTGTEAFF	TGTGCCAGCAGCATCCCGACAGGGACTGAAGCTTTCTTT
-	-	TRBJ2-2	13	TRBV7-6	CASSPGVAGELFF	TGTGCCAGCAGCCCCGGGGTAGCCGGGGAGCTGTTTTTT
-	few	TRBJ1-4	16	TRBV4-2	CASSLTPGVRNEKLFF	TGTGCCAGCAGCCTCACTCCGGGGGTAAGGAATGAAAAACTGTTTTTT
TRBD1	-	TRBJ2-7	15	TRBV4-2	CASSRGQGRSGEQYF	TGTGCCAGCAGCCGAGGACAGGGGAGAAGTGGAGAGCAGTACTTC
-	once	TRBJ1-2	16	TRBV6-4	CASSVDGLSPFGGYTF	TGTGCCAGCAGTGTTGACGGACTTTCCCCGTTTGGGGGCTACACCTTC
TRBD1	-	TRBJ1-5	14	TRBV6-2/TRBV6-3	CASSRTGINQPQHF	TGTGCCAGCAGTAGGACAGGGATCAATCAGCCCCAGCATTTT
TRBD1	-	TRBJ1-1	13	TRBV29-1	CSVQGALNTEAFF	TGCAGCGTTCAGGGGGCCCTGAACACTGAAGCTTTCTTT
-	-	TRBJ2-7	15	TRBV7-9	CASSPYERQAYEQYF	TGTGCCAGCAGCCCCTACGAACGACAGGCCTACGAGCAGTACTTC
-	-	TRBJ1-2	13	TRBV5-1	CASSFGVEEGYTF	TGCGCCAGCAGCTTTGGGGTCGAGGAGGGCTACACCTTC
TRBD2	-	TRBJ2-7	14	TRBV10-1	CASSESSGRYEQYF	TGCGCCAGCAGTGAGTCTAGCGGGAGGTACGAGCAGTACTTC
TRBD2	-	TRBJ2-1	16	TRBV6-6	CASSSTGTTPYNEQFF	TGTGCCAGCAGTTCAACCGGGACTACTCCCTACAATGAGCAGTTCTTC